The 24 T cell receptor beta chains reported below all come from one sample, sequenced in a study of blood T cell repertoires in COVID-19. The protocol was immunoSEQ multiplex PCR, while the TCRdb copy is restricted to in-frame clones and leaves out a portion. Of 220,000 or so clones listed, roughly 84% are singletons. Sequencing input: peripheral blood. These receptors came from a woman in her 30s who had recovered from COVID-19.

The rearrangement joins TRBV6-5 to TRBJ2-6; D is uncertain. V gave up 7 bases and J gave up 0 bases, with 10 bases separating them. This CDR3 is 15 amino acids long. CDR1 and CDR2 from the germline V gene are MNHEY and SVGAGI. The CDR3 bases are TGTGCCAGCAAGCAGGTCCGCTCTGGGGCCAACGTCCTGACTTTC. This sequence encodes CASKQVRSGANVLTF.

The chain combines TRBV15 with TRBJ2-3; TRBD2 might be the D (5 bases). Trimming shortened V by 1 base and J by 3 bases, and 14 bases separated the two germline ends. Germline loops: CDR1 LNHNV, CDR2 YYDKDF (reference sequence). The CDR3 is 16 residues long. CDR3 amino acids: CATSRGLAHETDTQYF. CDR3 bases: TGTGCCACCAGCAGAGGGCTAGCCCATGAAACAGATACGCAGTATTTT.

This rearrangement joins TRBV3-1 (or the pseudogene TRBV3-2) to TRBJ1-1, with a possible D match to TRBD1 (6 bases). This CDR3 has 14 amino acids. Trimming removed 6 bases at V and 1 base at J, with 12 bases between. CDR1 and CDR2 (germline): LGHDT, YNNKEL (reference sequence). The CDR3 region is CASRLPGENTEAFF. Here the CDR3 DNA reads TGTGCCAGCAGACTCCCAGGGGAGAACACTGAAGCTTTCTTT.

The CDR3 here is CAISQTGGFGNTIYF. In DNA, the CDR3 is TGTGCCATTTCTCAGACAGGGGGCTTCGGAAACACCATATATTTT. The chain links TRBV10-3 to TRBJ1-3, with TRBD1 matching 10 bases. The germline gives CDR1 ENHRY, CDR2 SYGVKD. V was pared by 9 bases and J by 4 bases, with 9 bases of the junction left unmatched. The CDR3 totals 15 residues.

J is TRBJ2-7 and V is TRBV21-1; TRBD1, the D gene given by the table, was not confirmed from the DNA. TRBV21-1 counts as a pseudogene. The CDR3 length is 13 residues. CDR3 protein: CASWGTGKSVQYF. The CDR3 DNA reads TGTGCCAGCTGGGGGACAGGGAAATCGGTGCAGTACTTC.

The chain links TRBV28 to TRBJ2-1; D may be TRBD2 (6 bases). CDR3 size: 13 residues. Per the germline V gene, CDR1 is MDHEN and CDR2 is SYDVKM. Trimming took off 7 bases at V and 2 bases at J, with 9 bases between the two ends. This chain's CDR3 is CASKGTPYNEQFF. As DNA, the CDR3 is TGTGCCAGCAAAGGGACTCCCTACAATGAGCAGTTCTTC.

This clone was found once. The chain uses TRBV6-2 or TRBV6-3 and TRBJ1-1; D not resolved. V was trimmed by 7 bases and J by 0 bases, leaving 15 bases between them. The CDR3 length is 15 residues. CDR1 is MNHEY, CDR2 SVGEGT, per germline. CDR3: CASTPRASMNTEAFF. The CDR3 DNA is TGTGCCAGCACCCCCCGAGCTTCTATGAACACTGAAGCTTTCTTT.

The rearrangement links TRBV11-2 to TRBJ1-5, with D unclear. The CDR3 is 14 residues long. Deletions cut 1 base from V and 2 bases from J, with 6 bases between. Per germline, CDR1 SGHAT and CDR2 FQNNGV. CDR3: CASSLGLGNQPQHF. CDR3 sequence (DNA): TGTGCCAGCAGCTTAGGGCTCGGCAATCAGCCCCAGCATTTT.

The J gene is TRBJ2-5, the V gene TRBV2; 9 nucleotides align to TRBD1. The ends lost 11 bases at V and 2 bases at J; junction bases unmatched: 3. The V gene's germline CDR1 is SNHLY and CDR2 FYNNEI. The CDR3 has 12 residues. In DNA, the CDR3 is TGTGCCGGAGGACAGGGGCAAGAGACCCAGTACTTC. It encodes CAGGQGQETQYF. Combining the CDR3 with reference TRBV2 and TRBJ2-5 gives the whole variable domain EPEVTQTPSHQVTQMGQEVILRCVPISNHLYFYWYRQILGQKVEFLVSFYNNEISEKSEIFDDQFSVERPDGSNFTLKIRSTKLEDSAMYFCAGGQGQETQYFGPGTRLLVL.

The rearrangement links TRBV10-1 to TRBJ2-3; TRBD2 aligns across 8 bases. The length of the CDR3 is 18 residues. Trimming took 1 base from V and 0 from J; bases not matched to a gene: 9. Germline CDR1 reads WNHNN; CDR2 reads SYGVQD (reference sequence). CDR3 in DNA: TGCGCCAGCAGTGAGTTTACCGTTAGCGGGGCTAGCACAGATACGCAGTATTTT. Translating gives CASSEFTVSGASTDTQYF.

The sample holds one count of this clone. This rearrangement joins TRBV29-1 to TRBJ2-7; the match to TRBD2 covers 8 bases. There are 15 residues in the CDR3. Trimming cost V 3 bases and J 1 base; bases outside gene matches: 8. The V gene's germline CDR1 is SQVTM and CDR2 ANQGSEA. Here the CDR3 reads CSVDYSGKGSYEQYF. In nucleotides, the CDR3 is TGCAGCGTTGACTATAGCGGGAAGGGATCCTACGAGCAGTACTTC.

This sequence joins TRBV5-1 and TRBJ1-4; a weak D match, TRBD1 (5 bases). This CDR3 contains 16 residues. Germline values: CDR1 SGHRS, CDR2 YFSETQ. V shed 0 bases and J shed 7 bases, with 16 bases lying between them. CDR3 nucleotide sequence: TGCGCCAGCAGCTTGGGAGGCCCAGGGATGGGTGAAAAACTGTTTTTT. As protein: CASSLGGPGMGEKLFF.

The chain joins TRBV28 to TRBJ2-1, with no clear D. The V and J ends lost 3 bases and 4 bases respectively, with 13 bases between them. The germline V gene encodes CDR1 MDHEN and CDR2 SYDVKM. CDR3 length: 15 residues. The CDR3 bases are TGTGCCAGCAGTTTTTCTGGGCAGATATACAATGAGCAGTTCTTC. This codes for CASSFSGQIYNEQFF.

V and J are TRBV10-3 and TRBJ1-5; TRBD1 is a possible D gene (6 bases). Trimming stripped 2 bases from V and 7 bases from J, with 9 bases between. The CDR3 extends over 13 amino acids. The germline CDR1 and CDR2 sequences are ENHRY and SYGVKD. CDR3 residues: CAISEGGHQPQHF. In nucleotides, the CDR3 is TGTGCCATCAGTGAGGGGGGCCACCAGCCCCAGCATTTT.

The gene calls are TRBV6-5 and TRBJ2-7, with D possibly matching TRBD1 (5 bases). The germline CDR1 and CDR2 sequences are MNHEY and SVGAGI. The CDR3 sequence is 11 residues long. The ends were cut back, 6 bases at V and 6 bases at J, with 9 bases in the middle. CDR3 coding DNA: TGTGCCAGCAGCATAAGGGGCGAGCAGTACTTC. Amino acids: CASSIRGEQYF.

This chain connects TRBV5-1 to TRBJ2-7; TRBD1 matches 7 bases. Germline V gene lookup returns CDR1 SGHRS and CDR2 YFSETQ. Unmatched junction bases numbered 6, after V lost 2 bases and J lost 1 base. The CDR3 covers 15 residues. The CDR3: CASSFGTVTSYEQYF. DNA of the CDR3: TGCGCCAGCAGCTTCGGGACAGTGACTTCCTACGAGCAGTACTTC.

V and J are TRBV6-5 and TRBJ2-1; 8 bases are a match to TRBD1. Per the germline V gene, CDR1 is MNHEY and CDR2 is SVGAGI. Trimming removed 5 bases from V and 7 bases from J; junction bases left unmatched: 4. CDR3 length: 13 amino acids. CDR3 sequence: CASSRTGPNEQFF. CDR3 DNA sequence: TGTGCCAGCAGTCGGACAGGGCCTAATGAGCAGTTCTTC.

This clone was seen once. The V call is TRBV3-1 (or the pseudogene TRBV3-2), the J call TRBJ2-3; 13 nucleotides agree with TRBD2. V gave up 1 base and J gave up 8 bases; unmatched junction bases: 6. The germline CDR1 and CDR2 sequences are LGHDT and YNNKEL (reference sequence). The CDR3 is 16 amino acids. The CDR3 nucleotides are TGTGCCAGCAGCCAAGCCGGGACTAGCGGGACCGGTACGCAGTATTTT. Amino acid sequence: CASSQAGTSGTGTQYF.

The rearrangement links TRBV9 to TRBJ1-5; 7 nucleotides line up with TRBD1. The germline V gene has CDR1 SGDLS and CDR2 YYNGEE. The CDR3 loop spans 13 amino acids. The V and J ends lost 2 bases and 9 bases, in that order; junction bases with no gene match: 5. The chain's CDR3 is CASSVTGDGPQHF. The CDR3 DNA reads as TGTGCCAGCAGCGTTACAGGGGACGGGCCCCAGCATTTT.

This chain uses TRBV30 with TRBJ2-5; 10 bases map to TRBD1. The CDR3 consists of 14 residues. Germline CDR1 GTSNPN, CDR2 SVGIG (reference sequence). V lost 5 bases, J lost 4 bases, and 7 bases stayed unmatched. The DNA of the CDR3 is TGTGCCTGGGGGGGACAGGGGAAGATAGAGACCCAGTACTTC. Amino acids: CAWGGQGKIETQYF.

The CDR3 spells CSVAGQFKNIQYF. The CDR3, as DNA: TGCAGCGTAGCTGGGCAATTCAAAAACATTCAGTACTTC. The V call is TRBV29-1, the J call TRBJ2-4, with no clear D. V dropped 6 bases and J dropped 3 bases, with 12 bases sitting between them. The CDR3 loop spans 13 amino acids. Per the germline V gene, CDR1 is SQVTM and CDR2 is ANQGSEA.

The J gene is TRBJ2-1, the V gene TRBV13; D possibly corresponds to TRBD2 (6 bases). Germline lookup yields CDR1 PRHDT and CDR2 FYEKMQ (reference sequence). Trimming stripped 4 bases from V and 5 bases from J, with 18 bases between. The CDR3 is 16 amino acids. This CDR3 reads CASSSRLESGDNEQFF. The CDR3 DNA reads TGTGCCAGCAGCTCTAGACTAGAGAGCGGCGACAATGAGCAGTTCTTC. The variable domain in full, with the rest retrieved from reference TRBV13 and TRBJ2-1, is AAGVIQSPRHLIKEKRETATLKCYPIPRHDTVYWYQQGPGQDPQFLISFYEKMQSDKGSIPDRFSAQQFSDYHSELNMSSLELGDSALYFCASSSRLESGDNEQFFGPGTRLTVL.

CDR3 loop: CASSQATGTFYGYTF. The CDR3, as DNA: TGTGCCAGCAGCCAAGCGACAGGCACCTTCTATGGCTACACCTTC. This chain links TRBV3-1 (or the pseudogene TRBV3-2) with TRBJ1-2, with D possibly being TRBD1 (6 bases). The V gene's germline CDR1 is LGHDT and CDR2 YNNKEL (reference sequence). The ends were cut back, 1 base at V and 4 bases at J, with 13 bases in the middle. There are 15 residues in the CDR3.

This clone showed up just once. The rearrangement links TRBV2 to TRBJ1-2; 9 nucleotides match TRBD1. CDR1 and CDR2 from the germline V gene are SNHLY and FYNNEI. CDR3 length: 15 residues. The J segment lost 7 bases and the V segment lost 6 bases, leaving 12 bases of the junction unmatched. DNA for the CDR3: TGTGCCAGCAGGTCTAGGGACAGGGAATCCGCTGGCTACACCTTC. As protein: CASRSRDRESAGYTF.